These 24 T cell receptor beta chains were all obtained from the same sample, sequenced in a study of human T cells and chemical hapten exposure. MiXCR, run by TCRdb on the RACE reads, gives a single entry per CDR3 protein. The sample contains around 130,000 distinct CDR3 sequences, approximately 8.3% of which appear only once. Time point noted: healthy volunteer bleed at 2 weeks. Extraction yielded total RNA from whole blood (unfractionated). The specimen was whole blood. The receptors stem from a male donor in good health. Some clones in this sample may be carry-over from other donors' samples.

The chain joins TRBV7-2 to TRBJ1-3; unclear D gene. The CDR3 is 15 residues long. V was cut by 5 bases and J by 7 bases, with 18 bases left in between. Germline lookup yields CDR1 SGHTA and CDR2 FQGNSA. The CDR3 DNA reads TGTGCCAGCAGCCATCGACTCGTACCTGACAACACCATATATTTT. This codes for CASSHRLVPDNTIYF.

This clonotype showed up many times. This chain uses TRBV10-2 with TRBJ2-2; no reliable D call. Germline CDR1 WSHSY, CDR2 SAAADI. The CDR3 is made up of 13 amino acids. The V end lost 5 bases, the J end lost 4 bases, and 8 bases lay between the germline ends. For the CDR3, the DNA is TGCGCCAGCAGTCGAAGATTCACCGGGGAGCTGTTTTTT. Translation gives CASSRRFTGELFF.

V and J are TRBV6-6 and TRBJ1-3; 7 bases are shared with TRBD1. V was pared by 7 bases and J by 1 base, with 7 bases of the junction left unmatched. The germline CDR1 and CDR2 sequences are MNHNY and SVGAGI (reference sequence). CDR3 length: 15 residues. In nucleotides, the CDR3 is TGTGCCAGCATTGCGGGACAGATATCTGGAAACACCATATATTTT. Its protein is CASIAGQISGNTIYF.

This clonotype was seen repeatedly, ten times or more. V usage is TRBV20-1 and J usage is TRBJ2-3; 9 bases match TRBD1. Germline lookup yields CDR1 DFQATT and CDR2 SNEGSKA (reference sequence). CDR3 length: 15 residues. J lost 6 bases, V lost 3 bases, and 10 bases had no gene match. This CDR3 is CSAREGQGLRDTQYF. CDR3 sequence (DNA): TGCAGTGCTAGGGAAGGACAGGGGTTAAGGGATACGCAGTATTTT.

This chain joins TRBV6-5 and TRBJ2-7; D possibly corresponds to TRBD1 (5 bases). Germline V lookup: CDR1 MNHEY, CDR2 SVGAGI. CDR3 length: 14 amino acids. The germline V and J ends were trimmed by 6 bases and 0 bases, with 12 bases remaining between them. Here the CDR3 DNA reads TGTGCCAGCAGACTCGGACACATCTCCTACGAGCAGTACTTC. Protein product: CASRLGHISYEQYF.

V usage is TRBV5-6 and J usage is TRBJ1-3; 7 nucleotides match TRBD1. Germline V gives CDR1 SGHDT, CDR2 YYEEEE. This CDR3 is 16 amino acids long. J lost 7 bases, V lost 1 base, and 11 bases had no gene match. CDR3 residues: CASSLIHRGLRNTIYF. DNA for the CDR3: TGTGCCAGCAGCTTGATCCACAGGGGCCTACGGAACACCATATATTTT.

The chain recombines TRBV6-5 with TRBJ2-1; the D call may be TRBD1 or TRBD2 (5 bases each). Trimming took off 0 bases at V and 7 bases at J, with 16 bases between the two ends. CDR1 and CDR2 from the germline V gene are MNHEY and SVGAGI. The length of the CDR3 is 16 residues. In nucleotides, the CDR3 is TGTGCCAGCAGTTACTCGAGGGGAATGAGTGGTAATGAGCAGTTCTTC. This translates into CASSYSRGMSGNEQFF.

The chain links TRBV20-1 to TRBJ2-5, with TRBD2 matching 10 bases. The CDR3 covers 15 residues. Germline CDR1 DFQATT, CDR2 SNEGSKA (reference sequence). With V trimmed by 5 bases and J by 0 bases, 6 bases remained unmatched. CDR3 protein: CSALVGTSDQETQYF. The DNA for the CDR3 is TGCAGTGCTTTAGTTGGGACTAGCGACCAAGAGACCCAGTACTTC.

There are many counts of this clonotype. The chain employs TRBV29-1 and TRBJ2-1; TRBD2 matches 11 bases. Trimming removed 8 bases from V and 7 bases from J; junction bases left unmatched: 10. In germline, CDR1 is SQVTM, CDR2 ANQGSEA. This CDR3 is 14 amino acids long. In nucleotides, the CDR3 is TGCAGCTTGGGACTAGCGGTGGCGGGGAATGAGCAGTTCTTC. Translated, it gives CSLGLAVAGNEQFF.

Many counts were recorded for this clonotype. The chain employs TRBV13 and TRBJ1-6; D might be TRBD1 (6 bases). This CDR3 is built from 15 residues. Trimming removed 2 bases from V and 5 bases from J, with 10 bases in between. The germline gives CDR1 PRHDT, CDR2 FYEKMQ (reference sequence). This CDR3 reads CASSLRAGDNSPLHF. In DNA, the CDR3 is TGTGCCAGCAGCTTACGCGCAGGGGATAATTCACCCCTCCACTTT.

The rearrangement joins TRBV3-1 to TRBJ2-3, with 9 bases matching TRBD2. This CDR3 comprises 16 residues. After removal of 4 bases from V and 2 bases from J, the junction contained 7 bases not matched to a gene. The germline V gene has CDR1 LGHDT and CDR2 YNNKEL (reference sequence). The CDR3 region has the DNA TGTGCCAGCAGCCCGGAGAGCGGGGGGCCCACAGATACGCAGTATTTT. This codes for CASSPESGGPTDTQYF.

This clonotype was seen a few times. The CDR3 DNA follows: TGCGCCAGCAGCATGGGGATTGAAGCTTTCTTT. It encodes CASSMGIEAFF. J is TRBJ1-1 and V is TRBV5-1; no clear D. CDR1 and CDR2 from the germline V gene are SGHRS and YFSETQ. Trimming left V 4 bases short and J 7 bases short, with 8 bases between. CDR3 length: 11 residues.

In its sample, this clonotype was seen many times. This chain connects TRBV18 to TRBJ2-7; D tentatively fits TRBD1 or TRBD2 (5 bases each). V lost 6 bases and J 5 bases, leaving 17 bases between the germline ends. The CDR3 covers 14 residues. Germline V gene data show CDR1 as KGHSH and CDR2 as LQKENI. The chain's CDR3 is CASSRRQGVHEQYF. In DNA form, the CDR3 reads TGTGCCAGCTCCCGAAGGCAGGGAGTCCACGAGCAGTACTTC.

The chain has TRBV9 and TRBJ1-2; a weak D match, TRBD1 (5 bases). The CDR3 runs to 14 residues. V lost 3 bases and J lost 10, with 19 bases in between. From germline, CDR1 is SGDLS and CDR2 YYNGEE. The CDR3 here is CASSGSSQVRNYTF. The DNA for the CDR3 is TGTGCCAGCAGCGGCTCCTCACAGGTCAGGAACTACACCTTC.

The V gene is TRBV13, the J gene TRBJ2-5; perhaps TRBD2 as D (6 bases). The germline CDR1 and CDR2 sequences are PRHDT and FYEKMQ (reference sequence). V was shortened by 3 bases and J by 3 bases, with 20 bases between the two germline ends. This CDR3 is built from 17 residues. The CDR3 spells CASSLESLGGAKETQYF. The CDR3 DNA reads as TGTGCCAGCAGCTTGGAATCCCTGGGCGGGGCCAAAGAGACCCAGTACTTC.

In its sample, this clonotype was seen many times. This chain uses TRBV4-2 with TRBJ2-7; 13 bases are a match to TRBD2. This CDR3 comprises 18 residues. The germline V gene encodes CDR1 LGHNA and CDR2 YNFKEQ. The J segment lost 5 bases and the V segment lost 4 bases, leaving 14 bases of the junction unmatched. The CDR3 sequence is CASSPRLAGGTTAHEQYF. The CDR3 DNA reads TGTGCCAGCAGCCCGCGACTAGCGGGAGGAACTACGGCCCACGAGCAGTACTTC.

The chain is built from TRBV10-3 and TRBJ2-5; a weak D match, TRBD2 (5 bases). From germline, CDR1 is ENHRY and CDR2 SYGVKD. The V end lost 10 bases, the J end lost 5 bases, and 17 bases lay between the germline ends. This CDR3 has 13 residues. DNA of the CDR3: TGTGCCACCGTGGAGGTCCTGGGGGAGACCCAGTACTTC. Its protein is CATVEVLGETQYF.

This clonotype was counted many times. This chain uses TRBV6-5 with TRBJ2-1; 8 nucleotides match TRBD1. J was trimmed by 8 bases and V by 0 bases; bases with no gene match: 6. CDR1 MNHEY and CDR2 SVGAGI come from the germline V gene. CDR3 length: 15 amino acids. As DNA, the CDR3 is TGTGCCAGCAGTTACTCATGGGCAGGGGGCGATGAGCAGTTCTTC. Its translation is CASSYSWAGGDEQFF.

This chain links TRBV7-2 with TRBJ1-1; 9 bases map to TRBD1. CDR3 length equals 13 residues. Germline CDR1 is SGHTA and CDR2 is FQGNSA. V lost 4 bases and J lost 7; bases outside the gene matches: 4. CDR3 in DNA: TGTGCCAGCAGCTACTGGGACAGGGTTGAAGCTTTCTTT. As protein: CASSYWDRVEAFF.

A single count supports this clonotype. V usage is TRBV11-2 and J usage is TRBJ2-2; D is undetermined. Trimming pared 1 base from V and 8 bases from J, leaving 8 bases between. This CDR3 has 13 amino acids. Germline V gene sequence: CDR1 SGHAT, CDR2 FQNNGV. The DNA of the CDR3 is TGTGCCAGCAGCTTAGGAAACGGAGGGGAGCTGTTTTTT. Translation gives CASSLGNGGELFF.

This rearrangement joins TRBV20-1 to TRBJ2-1; 10 nucleotides align to TRBD2. CDR1 and CDR2 (germline): DFQATT, SNEGSKA (reference sequence). The V and J ends lost 0 bases and 2 bases, in that order; junction bases with no gene match: 4. CDR3 length equals 16 residues. CDR3 DNA: TGCAGTGCTAGAGATTTCAGCGGGAGGGCCTACAATGAGCAGTTCTTC. This encodes CSARDFSGRAYNEQFF.

The chain combines TRBV11-3 with TRBJ2-1; 14 bases map to TRBD2. The CDR3 has 18 residues. Germline lookup yields CDR1 SGHNT and CDR2 YENEEA. V trimming: 0 bases; J trimming: 6 bases; junction bases outside the gene matches: 7. CDR3 residues: CASSLEQSGTSGSNEQFF. CDR3 bases: TGTGCCAGCAGCTTAGAACAGTCCGGGACTAGCGGGAGCAATGAGCAGTTCTTC.

This clonotype appeared a few times. The V call is TRBV12-3 or TRBV12-4, the J call TRBJ1-6, with TRBD1 matching 7 bases. The V segment lost 4 bases and the J segment 11 bases; nucleotides outside the gene matches: 2. The CDR3 covers 12 residues. Written as DNA, the CDR3 is TGTGCCAGCAGTTCAACAGGGGCACCCCTCCACTTT. It encodes CASSSTGAPLHF.

V gene TRBV27 combines with J gene TRBJ2-7; possibly TRBD2 for D (5 bases). The CDR3 extends over 13 amino acids. Deletions cut 5 bases from V and 5 bases from J, with 13 bases between. From germline, CDR1 is MNHEY and CDR2 SMNVEV (reference sequence). Written as DNA, the CDR3 is TGTGCCAGCAGTCCGCGGGCGAGGGACGAGCAGTACTTC. Amino acid sequence: CASSPRARDEQYF.